This TCR beta chain was profiled in a study of regulatory T cells in long-lasting Graves disease. V lost 4 bases, J lost 6 bases, and 12 bases stayed unmatched. This CDR3 spans 17 amino acids. Sample time point: newly diagnosed GD, antithyroid drugs for less than 3 months. Researchers made the TCR library from RNA that was extracted from PBMCs. The TCR beta library used iRepertoire HTBI primers with Arm-PCR amplification of CDR3. MiXCR, applied by TCRdb to the multiplex PCR reads, yields one record per CDR3 protein. The sample shows 350,000 to 500,000 distinct CDR3 sequences, 13% to 15% of them seen only once. This clonotype was found a few times. A much larger clone is a single base away; this may be a read error. This same sample was also taken into another study, of T cells in Graves' hyperthyroidism and ophthalmopathy.

The sequenced sample was peripheral blood mononuclear cells (PBMCs), obtained at new diagnosis, from a patient treated with antithyroid drugs. This chain joins TRBV12-3 or TRBV12-4 and TRBJ2-1; 10 nucleotides line up with TRBD2. The TCR comes from a woman in her fifties or sixties with Graves disease. The CDR3 nucleotides are TGTGCCAGCAGTTCCGTGATGATAGCGGGAGGTGGCAATGAGCAGTTCTTC. Its protein product is CASSSVMIAGGGNEQFF.